The rows below give T cell receptor beta chains drawn from one sample of a study of blood T cell repertoires in COVID-19. Assay used: immunoSEQ multiplex PCR; TCRdb lists only in-frame clones, some missing. The profile covers about 49,000 clones, with over 70% appearing a single time and 4.5% to 6% taken by the ten largest. The sequencing input was peripheral blood. Source of these receptors: a human donor in a cohort sampled during active COVID-19. Both conserved end residues are part of each CDR3. A D gene is named only where the DNA matches it firmly. Clone size is given for some rows only: seen once, a few or many times, or a class if the clone is expanded.

abundance	v_gene	j_gene	d_gene	CDR3aa	CDR3nt
.	TRBV20-1	TRBJ1-5	.	CSASPGGQYSNQPQHF	TGCAGTGCTAGTCCCGGTGGGCAATATAGCAATCAGCCCCAGCATTTT
.	TRBV7-8	TRBJ2-7	TRBD2	CASSSLAGARDEQYF	TGTGCCAGCAGCTCCCTAGCGGGAGCGAGAGACGAGCAGTACTTC
.	TRBV7-9	TRBJ2-1	TRBD2	CASSQTASGEQFF	TGTGCCAGCAGCCAAACGGCTAGCGGGGAGCAGTTCTTC
.	TRBV3-1/TRBV3-2	TRBJ1-5	.	CASSQGTDSNQPQHF	TGTGCCAGCAGCCAAGGGACAGATAGCAATCAGCCCCAGCATTTT
.	TRBV19	TRBJ2-7	TRBD1	CASSREGQFAYEQYF	TGTGCCAGTAGCAGAGAGGGACAGTTTGCCTACGAGCAGTACTTC
.	TRBV6-5	TRBJ1-6	TRBD1	CASRTGTGNSPLHF	TGTGCCAGCAGAACGGGGACAGGAAATTCACCCCTCCACTTT
.	TRBV2	TRBJ1-5	.	CASSEAPLGNQPQHF	TGTGCCAGCAGTGAAGCACCGTTAGGCAATCAGCCCCAGCATTTT
.	TRBV5-1	TRBJ2-5	TRBD2	CASSLSGTGETQYF	TGCGCCAGCAGCTTGAGCGGGACGGGGGAGACCCAGTACTTC
.	TRBV6-7	TRBJ2-1	TRBD2	CASSPPTSGGRNEQFF	TGTGCCAGCAGTCCGCCGACTAGCGGAGGGAGGAATGAGCAGTTCTTC
.	TRBV9	TRBJ1-2	.	CASNQNKNYGYTF	TGTGCCAGCAATCAGAACAAGAACTATGGCTACACCTTC
.	TRBV9	TRBJ2-5	.	CASSGSGSPGWETQYF	TGTGCCAGCAGTGGGTCGGGATCCCCCGGGTGGGAGACCCAGTACTTC
once	TRBV6-5	TRBJ2-1	.	CASGITGNNEQFF	TGTGCCAGCGGAATCACAGGAAACAATGAGCAGTTCTTC
.	TRBV24-1	TRBJ1-4	TRBD1	CATSVPGQGGEKLFF	TGTGCCACCAGTGTTCCGGGACAGGGGGGTGAAAAACTGTTTTTT
.	TRBV3-1/TRBV3-2	TRBJ2-2	TRBD2	CASSQPGLAGDTGELFF	TGTGCCAGCAGTCAACCGGGACTAGCGGGAGACACCGGGGAGCTGTTTTTT
.	TRBV30	TRBJ1-3	.	CAWSVSGNTIYF	TGTGCCTGGAGTGTATCGGGAAACACCATATATTTT